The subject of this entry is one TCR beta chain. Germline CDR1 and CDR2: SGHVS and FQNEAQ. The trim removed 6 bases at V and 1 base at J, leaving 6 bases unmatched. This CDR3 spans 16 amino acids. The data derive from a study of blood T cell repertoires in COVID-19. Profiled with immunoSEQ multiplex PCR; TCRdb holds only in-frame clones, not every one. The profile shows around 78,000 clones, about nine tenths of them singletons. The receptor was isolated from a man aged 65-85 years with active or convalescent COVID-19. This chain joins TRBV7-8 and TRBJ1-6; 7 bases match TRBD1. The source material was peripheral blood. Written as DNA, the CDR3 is TGTGCCAGCAGATCCGACAGGGTGTCCTATAATTCACCCCTCCACTTT. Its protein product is CASRSDRVSYNSPLHF. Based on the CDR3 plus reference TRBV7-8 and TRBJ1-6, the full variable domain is GAGVSQSPRYKVAKRGQDVALRCDPISGHVSLFWYQQALGQGPEFLTYFQNEAQLDKSGLPSDRFFAERPEGSVSTLKIQRTQQEDSAVYLCASRSDRVSYNSPLHFGNGTRLTVT.